The rows below give T cell receptor beta chains drawn from one sample of a study of blood T cell repertoires in COVID-19. Sequenced by immunoSEQ multiplex PCR; TCRdb stores in-frame clones only, minus some. This sample carries fewer than 250,000 clones, around 90% of them seen once, and the ten largest clones take approximately 3%. Sequencing was done on a sample of peripheral blood. These receptors originate from a man between 60 and 70 years old with acute or convalescent COVID-19. The conserved cysteine and the conserved F or W are not part of the CDR3 here. Fields, in order: CDR3 length, J gene, V gene, CDR3 protein.

11 | TRBJ2-7 | TRBV19 | ASSIGRDYEQY
14 | TRBJ2-1 | TRBV19 | ASRTTGGTQYNEQF
13 | TRBJ1-4 | TRBV18 | ASSPQGATNEKLF
12 | TRBJ2-3 | TRBV11-3 | ASSNRQGADTQY
13 | TRBJ1-5 | TRBV4-2 | ASSQDPAGNQPQH
12 | TRBJ1-1 | TRBV18 | ASSRGQGNTEAF
13 | TRBJ1-5 | TRBV19 | ASRADRASNQPQH
12 | TRBJ2-1 | TRBV24-1 | ATSDDSRVGEQF
13 | TRBJ1-5 | TRBV7-8 | ASSPGTGLNQPQH
11 | TRBJ2-1 | TRBV5-3 | ARSLGKGDEQF
12 | TRBJ2-3 | TRBV19 | ASSIGSGTDTQY
13 | TRBJ2-1 | TRBV11-2 | ASSWIRDFYNEQF
13 | TRBJ2-7 | TRBV4-3 | ASSQDSLRAYEQY
9 | TRBJ1-1 | TRBV29-1 | SVEKGVGAF
14 | TRBJ2-1 | TRBV5-1 | ASSLLPTHAYNEQF
13 | TRBJ2-7 | TRBV18 | ASSPPGLAVYEQY
12 | TRBJ1-2 | TRBV7-2 | ASSFGQGDKGYT
13 | TRBJ1-6 | TRBV5-6 | ASSRWDSRQSPLH
13 | TRBJ2-6 | TRBV9 | ASSVLTPGANVLT
12 | TRBJ1-5 | TRBV27 | ASGPGISPQPQH
12 | TRBJ1-1 | TRBV6-5 | ASSYTGQGAIGF
13 | TRBJ1-5 | TRBV18 | ASSLSGGFNQPQH
16 | TRBJ1-3 | TRBV4-1 | ASSQGGRGRGSGNTIY
11 | TRBJ1-1 | TRBV5-6 | ASSLSMNTEAF
12 | TRBJ2-3 | TRBV28 | ASRPGGSTDTQY
13 | TRBJ1-1 | TRBV18 | ASSPPMTLNTEAF
13 | TRBJ2-7 | TRBV3-1/TRBV3-2 | ASSQSLAGAYEQY
17 | TRBJ1-4 | TRBV7-8 | ASSLAIGPSGTTGEKLF
12 | TRBJ1-2 | TRBV7-9 | ASSLATDNYGYT
12 | TRBJ1-1 | TRBV28 | ASTRGGAALGAF
13 | TRBJ2-7 | TRBV2 | ASSAQGTGSYEQY
15 | TRBJ2-3 | TRBV2 | ASSEFRGTSKADTQY
13 | TRBJ1-3 | TRBV19 | ASSIGGDKLNTIY
12 | TRBJ1-2 | TRBV5-1 | ASSLGSRDYGYT
13 | TRBJ1-5 | TRBV19 | ASTRTGFSNQPQH
11 | TRBJ2-2 | TRBV19 | ASKQGVTGELF
13 | TRBJ2-2 | TRBV5-6 | ASSQVQGGTGELF
12 | TRBJ2-7 | TRBV3-1/TRBV3-2 | ASSQGRGSYEQY
12 | TRBJ1-2 | TRBV15 | ATSRERNGYGYT
12 | TRBJ2-7 | TRBV5-6 | ASSLAPQGWEQY